This paragraph covers one T cell receptor (beta chain) sequence. The data are from a study of blood T cell repertoires in COVID-19. Here immunoSEQ multiplex PCR was the method, and the copy in TCRdb shows in-frame clones only, minus some. The sample shows under 200,000 clones, more than 85% of them seen only once. This receptor was taken from a man in his late teens or twenties with acute or convalescent COVID-19. The sequenced sample consisted of peripheral blood.

The CDR3 sequence is CASSQGRGPGYGYTF. The CDR3 DNA reads TGCGCCAGCAGCCAAGGCAGGGGCCCCGGGTATGGCTACACCTTC. The chain combines TRBV4-1 with TRBJ1-2; tentative D call: TRBD1 (6 bases). The CDR3 contains 15 residues. Germline-derived CDR1 and CDR2 are MGHRA and YSYEKL. Trimming removed 1 base at V and 5 bases at J, with 14 bases between.